These 18 T cell receptor beta chains were sequenced from one sample in a study of cytomegalovirus exposure and HLA in healthy donors. Amplification used 60 Vbeta primers and 13 Jbeta primers. The protocol was immunoSEQ multiplex PCR, while the TCRdb copy is restricted to in-frame clones and leaves out a portion. Among roughly 190,000 clones listed, around 78% were seen once. Sequencing was carried out using PBMCs. The receptor source for this set is a woman aged 25 to 39 in good health and CMV-seropositive.

The gene calls are TRBV14 and TRBJ2-3; D is unresolved. The CDR3 totals 14 residues. Germline V lookup: CDR1 SGHDN, CDR2 FVKESK. V was clipped by 4 bases and J by 8 bases, with 16 bases between them. This CDR3 is CASSLALSGSTQYF. As DNA, the CDR3 is TGTGCCAGCAGCCTAGCCCTAAGTGGTTCTACGCAGTATTTT.

The rearrangement links TRBV2 to TRBJ2-2; D is unresolved. Germline V gene data show CDR1 as SNHLY and CDR2 as FYNNEI. The CDR3 totals 14 residues. V was cut by 7 bases and J by 0 bases, with 9 bases left in between. The CDR3 nucleotides read TGTGCCAGCAAGCCTTCTACGAACACCGGGGAGCTGTTTTTT. This sequence encodes CASKPSTNTGELFF.

The gene calls are TRBV30 and TRBJ2-5; 8 bases are shared with TRBD1. The DNA end favors TRBJ2-7, so the J call may be wrong. The germline V gene has CDR1 GTSNPN and CDR2 SVGIG (reference sequence). This CDR3 region has 13 residues. The CDR3 nucleotides read TGTGCCTGGAGAAGGGACAGGACCTACGAGCAGTACTTC. As protein: CAWRRDRTYEQYF.

J is TRBJ1-1 and V is TRBV6-5; 7 nucleotides match TRBD1. The V gene end was trimmed by 6 bases and the J gene end by 1 base; junction bases not matched to a gene: 5. The CDR3 sequence is 14 residues long. Germline V gene data show CDR1 as MNHEY and CDR2 as SVGAGI. The CDR3 sequence: CASSLAGGNTEAFF. CDR3 nucleotide sequence: TGTGCCAGCAGCCTTGCAGGGGGGAACACTGAAGCTTTCTTT.

The chain has TRBV10-3 and TRBJ1-3; D gene ambiguous. V shed 3 bases and J shed 0 bases, with 12 bases lying between them. Germline CDR1 is ENHRY and CDR2 is SYGVKD. The length of the CDR3 is 16 residues. CDR3 sequence: CAISESLKSSGNTIYF. The CDR3 DNA is TGTGCCATCAGTGAATCCCTAAAGAGCTCTGGAAACACCATATATTTT.

The gene calls are TRBV11-3 and TRBJ2-1; 8 positions agree with TRBD2. Germline V CDR1 and CDR2: SGHNT, YENEEA. This CDR3 comprises 13 residues. V shed 2 bases, J shed 10 bases, and the junction held 4 bases outside the gene matches. For the CDR3, the DNA is TGTGCCAGCAGCTTACTTTCTAGCGGGGAGCAGTTCTTC. It codes for CASSLLSSGEQFF.

This clone has just one count. V is TRBV25-1 and J is TRBJ1-5, with D tentatively TRBD1 (5 bases). This CDR3 comprises 13 residues. Looked up from germline, CDR1 is MGHDK and CDR2 is SYGVNS. Trimming shortened V by 4 bases and J by 11 bases, and 15 bases separated the two germline ends. The CDR3 DNA follows: TGTGCCAGCAGTGTAGGGGTGGGGTCGTCCCAGCATTTT. It yields the protein CASSVGVGSSQHF.

This clone has a handful of counts. CDR3 sequence reads: CASSYSLSSYNEQFF. CDR3 nucleotides: TGTGCCAGCAGTTATAGCCTGAGCTCCTACAATGAGCAGTTCTTC. The rearrangement links TRBV6-6 to TRBJ2-1, with D uncertain. Trimming took off 3 bases at V and 0 bases at J, with 9 bases between the two ends. The length of the CDR3 is 15 residues. Germline V gives CDR1 MNHNY, CDR2 SVGAGI (reference sequence).

The chain recombines TRBV4-1 with TRBJ1-1; TRBD1 might be the D (6 bases). Germline loops: CDR1 MGHRA, CDR2 YSYEKL. The CDR3 consists of 16 residues. V lost 0 bases to trimming and J lost 5 bases, with 16 bases between them. CDR3 bases: TGCGCCAGCAGCCAAGATAGGGGGAGGGGTTTTACTGAAGCTTTCTTT. Its protein is CASSQDRGRGFTEAFF.

The chain carries TRBV7-2 and TRBJ2-4; D unresolved. Deletions cut 3 bases from V and 0 bases from J, with 6 bases between. This CDR3 is built from 14 residues. Germline V gene sequence: CDR1 SGHTA, CDR2 FQGNSA. CDR3 loop: CASSLELAKNIQYF. The CDR3 DNA reads as TGTGCCAGCAGCTTGGAGCTAGCCAAAAACATTCAGTACTTC.

This clone appeared a few times. This sequence joins TRBV5-1 and TRBJ2-3; 11 bases are shared with TRBD2. Losses at the gene ends were 3 bases for V and 4 bases for J; bases not matched to a gene: 7. The CDR3 runs 16 residues. CDR1 SGHRS and CDR2 YFSETQ come from the germline V gene. The CDR3, as DNA: TGCGCCAGCAGCTCCATAGCGGGAGGGCGTGCAGATACGCAGTATTTT. It specifies CASSSIAGGRADTQYF.

The chain joins TRBV5-5 to TRBJ2-7; D is perhaps TRBD1 (5 bases). Germline values: CDR1 SGHKS, CDR2 YYEKEE (reference sequence). This CDR3 region has 14 residues. Trimming cost V 0 bases and J 2 bases, with 9 bases left between them. The CDR3 DNA follows: TGTGCCAGCAGCTTGGTGCCAGGGACCTACGAGCAGTACTTC. It translates to CASSLVPGTYEQYF.

The V and J genes are TRBV7-9 and TRBJ2-7; D not resolved. The CDR3 totals 15 residues. Germline V lookup: CDR1 SEHNR, CDR2 FQNEAQ (reference sequence). Trimming removed 2 bases from V and 0 bases from J, with 11 bases in between. The chain's CDR3 is CASSLSNTISYEQYF. The CDR3 DNA sequence: TGTGCCAGCAGCTTAAGTAACACGATCTCCTACGAGCAGTACTTC.

This clone was seen a handful of times. The chain couples TRBV27 to TRBJ2-2; TRBD2 matches 10 bases. V dropped 5 bases and J dropped 6; count of bases not matched to a gene: 3. The germline CDR1 and CDR2 sequences are MNHEY and SMNVEV (reference sequence). The CDR3 is 14 residues long. The CDR3 DNA reads TGTGCCAGCAGTAGCGGGAGGGTACCCGGGGAGCTGTTTTTT. It codes for CASSSGRVPGELFF.

The rearrangement links TRBV13 to TRBJ1-2, with D hard to call. Trimming took off 2 bases at V and 4 bases at J, with 5 bases between the two ends. CDR3 length: 12 residues. Germline assignment: CDR1 PRHDT and CDR2 FYEKMQ (reference sequence). Written as DNA, the CDR3 is TGTGCCAGCAGCTTAACCAGCTATGGCTACACCTTC. Translating gives CASSLTSYGYTF.

This chain uses TRBV10-3 with TRBJ1-3, with TRBD1 matching 9 bases. Germline-derived CDR1 and CDR2 are ENHRY and SYGVKD. The CDR3 contains 15 residues. V trimming: 6 bases; J trimming: 1 base; junction bases outside the gene matches: 4. CDR3 in DNA: TGTGCCATCAGGAAACAGGGGGCTTCTGGAAACACCATATATTTT. Its protein product is CAIRKQGASGNTIYF.

J is TRBJ2-2 and V is TRBV7-2; D may be TRBD1 (5 bases). V shed 5 bases and J shed 4 bases, with 17 bases lying between them. The V gene's germline CDR1 is SGHTA and CDR2 FQGNSA. The CDR3 is made up of 16 amino acids. The CDR3 DNA follows: TGTGCCAGCAGCCCCAGGGTAGGGTATCCCACCGGGGAGCTGTTTTTT. Encoded protein: CASSPRVGYPTGELFF. The full variable domain, with the rest looked up from reference TRBV7-2 and TRBJ2-2, is GAGVSQSPSNKVTEKGKDVELRCDPISGHTALYWYRQSLGQGLEFLIYFQGNSAPDKSGLPSDRFSAERTGGSVSTLTIQRTQQEDSAVYLCASSPRVGYPTGELFFGEGSRLTVL.

The gene calls are TRBV27 and TRBJ2-7; 9 bases line up with TRBD1. The CDR3 loop spans 15 amino acids. Germline V gene lookup returns CDR1 MNHEY and CDR2 SMNVEV (reference sequence). J lost 1 base, V lost 4 bases, and 5 bases had no gene match. CDR3 nucleotides: TGTGCCAGCAGTTCACCCGGGACAGGGTCCTACGAGCAGTACTTC. The encoded protein is CASSSPGTGSYEQYF.